One sample yielded the 27 T cell receptor beta chains listed below, sequenced in a study of naive and memory T cell subsets. Amplification of ligated cDNA took four PCR rounds with SP2 and nested alpha and beta constant primers. TCRdb reprocessed the 5' RACE reads via MiXCR and lists one record per CDR3 protein. The sample has 55,000 to 70,000 distinct CDR3 sequences, over 7% seen once. A UMI-containing oligonucleotide was joined by 3' ligation to the TCR cDNA template. The receptors were sampled from a male donor in good health.

This clonotype has at least ten counts. V is TRBV6-5 and J is TRBJ2-2; D assignment may be TRBD1 or TRBD2 (7 bases each). V dropped 7 bases and J dropped 4 bases, with 25 bases sitting between them. CDR1 is MNHEY and CDR2 is SVGAGI in the germline V gene. The CDR3 covers 18 residues. CDR3 loop: CASTLRGAQRGSTGELFF. The CDR3, as DNA: TGTGCCAGCACTCTCAGGGGGGCGCAGCGGGGCTCCACCGGGGAGCTGTTTTTT.

The chain uses TRBV20-1 and TRBJ2-1; perhaps TRBD1 as D (9 bases). The CDR3 is 17 residues long. Germline V gene data show CDR1 as DFQATT and CDR2 as SNEGSKA (reference sequence). Trimming took off 2 bases at V and 5 bases at J, with 22 bases between the two ends. CDR3 loop: CSARQPGGTGRNNEQFF. CDR3 bases: TGCAGTGCTAGACAACCGGGGGGGACAGGGAGGAACAATGAGCAGTTCTTC.

This clonotype was picked up a small number of times. The chain is built from TRBV10-3 and TRBJ2-7; no reliable D call. V was trimmed by 2 bases and J by 2 bases, leaving 19 bases between them. Germline V gene sequence: CDR1 ENHRY, CDR2 SYGVKD. This CDR3 is built from 17 residues. CDR3 coding DNA: TGTGCCATCAGTGAGGGTATAGAAGGGAATAGCCCCTACGAGCAGTACTTC. It encodes CAISEGIEGNSPYEQYF.

This clonotype was detected ten times or more. This chain links TRBV12-3 or TRBV12-4 with TRBJ1-1; 12 bases are a match to TRBD1. V lost 4 bases and J lost 3; bases outside the gene matches: 6. The CDR3 is 16 residues long. This chain's CDR3 is CASSYRDRGRYTEAFF. The CDR3 region has the DNA TGTGCCAGCAGTTACCGGGACAGGGGGCGATACACTGAAGCTTTCTTT.

This clonotype has at least ten counts. The V and J genes are TRBV11-2 and TRBJ1-1; possible D gene TRBD1, 6 bases. CDR3 size: 16 residues. V was clipped by 1 base and J by 2 bases, with 14 bases between them. The germline gives CDR1 SGHAT, CDR2 FQNNGV. The CDR3 DNA follows: TGTGCCAGCAGCTTAGGATGGGGGACAAAAAACACTGAAGCTTTCTTT. Its translation: CASSLGWGTKNTEAFF.

This clonotype was counted between two and nine times. The chain carries TRBV19 and TRBJ1-3, with TRBD1 as a possible D gene (5 bases). The CDR3 spans 16 residues. Germline V gene sequence: CDR1 LNHDA, CDR2 SQIVND (reference sequence). Trimming shortened V by 6 bases and J by 1 base, and 16 bases separated the two germline ends. CDR3 protein: CASSPGRFRSGNTIYF. CDR3 nucleotide sequence: TGTGCCAGTAGCCCGGGACGGTTCCGTTCTGGAAACACCATATATTTT.

This chain links TRBV20-1 with TRBJ1-1; a weak D match, TRBD1 (6 bases). Per the germline V gene, CDR1 is DFQATT and CDR2 is SNEGSKA (reference sequence). V was cut by 8 bases and J by 4 bases, with 17 bases left in between. This CDR3 is 13 amino acids long. The CDR3 region is CSFEGQLFTEAFF. CDR3 nucleotide sequence: TGCAGTTTCGAAGGACAGTTGTTCACTGAAGCTTTCTTT.

This clonotype was detected only a few times. The V call is TRBV12-3 or TRBV12-4, the J call TRBJ2-7, with TRBD2 matching over 9 bases. Unmatched junction bases numbered 7, after V lost 5 bases and J lost 2 bases. The CDR3 covers 15 residues. CDR3 in amino acids: CASSIGASGAYEQYF. The CDR3 bases are TGTGCCAGCAGTATTGGAGCTAGCGGGGCCTACGAGCAGTACTTC.

This clonotype occurred many times. V and J are TRBV7-2 and TRBJ2-1; possibly TRBD2 for D (7 bases). CDR1 SGHTA and CDR2 FQGNSA come from the germline V gene. Trimming removed 4 bases from V and 8 bases from J, with 15 bases in between. The CDR3 length is 14 residues. CDR3 region: CASSWTGGGDEQFF. The CDR3 DNA sequence: TGTGCCAGCAGCTGGACGGGGGGCGGGGATGAGCAGTTCTTC. Variable domain in full (rest from reference TRBV7-2 and TRBJ2-1): GAGVSQSPSNKVTEKGKDVELRCDPISGHTALYWYRQSLGQGLEFLIYFQGNSAPDKSGLPSDRFSAERTGGSVSTLTIQRTQQEDSAVYLCASSWTGGGDEQFFGPGTRLTVL.

This clonotype showed up just a few times. The rearrangement uses TRBV20-1 and TRBJ1-2; D perhaps matches TRBD1 (6 bases). Germline V gene data show CDR1 as DFQATT and CDR2 as SNEGSKA (reference sequence). V was cut by 6 bases and J by 5 bases, with 16 bases left in between. The CDR3 has 13 amino acids. CDR3 DNA sequence: TGCAGTGCCTCAACCGCGACAGGATATGGCTACACCTTC. Translating gives CSASTATGYGYTF.

This clonotype occurred a few times. The gene calls are TRBV20-1 and TRBJ2-1; 10 bases are a match to TRBD2. Germline CDR1 reads DFQATT; CDR2 reads SNEGSKA (reference sequence). Germline trimming cut 6 bases from V and 6 bases from J; bases unmatched to any gene: 8. The CDR3 consists of 14 residues. The CDR3 spells CSAPAGGPRNEQFF. The CDR3 DNA sequence: TGCAGTGCCCCAGCGGGGGGGCCCCGCAATGAGCAGTTCTTC.

There are many counts of this clonotype. V usage is TRBV12-3 or TRBV12-4 and J usage is TRBJ2-7; no reliable D call. V lost 5 bases and J 2 bases, leaving 16 bases between the germline ends. This CDR3 is built from 15 residues. The CDR3 DNA reads as TGTGCCAGCAGTAAAGGCGCAGAGCTTCCCTACGAGCAGTACTTC. Translated, it gives CASSKGAELPYEQYF.

This clonotype was observed many times. The rearrangement uses TRBV6-5 and TRBJ2-3, with 9 bases matching TRBD1. Trimming took 4 bases from V and 0 from J; bases not matched to a gene: 2. There are 15 residues in the CDR3. Germline loops: CDR1 MNHEY, CDR2 SVGAGI. The CDR3 DNA reads TGTGCCAGCAGTTTACAGGGGGCTAGCACAGATACGCAGTATTTT. This gives the protein CASSLQGASTDTQYF.

This clonotype turned up a few times. CDR3 protein: CASSESDSRGQPQHF. In nucleotides, the CDR3 is TGCGCCAGCAGTGAGTCGGACTCGAGGGGACAGCCCCAGCATTTT. The rearrangement joins TRBV10-2 to TRBJ1-5, with a possible D match to TRBD1 (5 bases). The V end lost 0 bases, the J end lost 7 bases, and 13 bases lay between the germline ends. The CDR3 has 15 amino acids. The V gene's germline CDR1 is WSHSY and CDR2 SAAADI.

The table lists this clonotype with many counts. The CDR3 reads CSARDQVRGGPIDGYTF. DNA of the CDR3: TGCAGTGCTAGAGATCAGGTCAGGGGAGGGCCGATCGATGGCTACACCTTC. The J gene is TRBJ1-2, the V gene TRBV20-1, with D possibly TRBD1 on 6 matching bases. V was pared by 0 bases and J by 6 bases, with 23 bases between. The germline CDR1 and CDR2 sequences are DFQATT and SNEGSKA (reference sequence). There are 17 residues in the CDR3.

This clonotype appeared many times. The chain uses TRBV12-3 or TRBV12-4 and TRBJ1-2; D is uncertain. Trimming removed 5 bases from V and 5 bases from J, with 9 bases in between. The CDR3 contains 12 residues. The CDR3 reads CASSPVTYGYTF. Here the CDR3 DNA reads TGTGCCAGCAGTCCCGTGACTTATGGCTACACCTTC.

The sample holds many counts of this clonotype. The chain links TRBV5-1 to TRBJ1-1; TRBD1 aligns across 7 bases. V lost 3 bases and J lost 4; bases outside the gene matches: 9. CDR1 and CDR2 (germline): SGHRS, YFSETQ. The CDR3 runs to 15 residues. CDR3 sequence (DNA): TGCGCCAGCAGCTCGACGACAGGGACGATCACTGAAGCTTTCTTT. This gives the protein CASSSTTGTITEAFF.

This clonotype was picked up a small number of times. The chain joins TRBV7-9 to TRBJ1-2; D is possibly TRBD1 (5 bases). This CDR3 spans 15 amino acids. V was trimmed by 2 bases and J by 1 base, leaving 11 bases between them. CDR1 and CDR2 from the germline V gene are SEHNR and FQNEAQ (reference sequence). This chain's CDR3 is CASSLTGGLNYGYTF. Here the CDR3 DNA reads TGTGCCAGCAGCTTAACAGGAGGCCTTAACTATGGCTACACCTTC.

This chain links TRBV2 with TRBJ2-3, with D possibly being TRBD1 (6 bases). Trimming left V 7 bases short and J 3 bases short, with 20 bases between. The germline V gene encodes CDR1 SNHLY and CDR2 FYNNEI. CDR3 length equals 16 residues. This CDR3 reads CASTIDRHRLTDTQYF. Written as DNA, the CDR3 is TGTGCCAGCACCATTGACAGGCACAGACTAACAGATACGCAGTATTTT.

This clonotype was observed many times. The chain links TRBV2 to TRBJ2-3, with D perhaps assigned TRBD1 or TRBD2 (6 bases each). The germline gives CDR1 SNHLY, CDR2 FYNNEI. This CDR3 spans 15 amino acids. V lost 5 bases and J lost 3, with 15 bases in between. The CDR3 loop is CASSTQGAGTDTQYF. In DNA, the CDR3 is TGTGCCAGCAGTACACAGGGTGCGGGGACAGATACGCAGTATTTT.

This clonotype appeared many times. This chain connects TRBV7-6 to TRBJ1-1, with TRBD1 matching over 8 bases. The CDR3 runs 15 residues. V lost 4 bases and J lost 3; bases outside the gene matches: 7. The germline CDR1 and CDR2 sequences are SGHVS and FNYEAQ. The CDR3 nucleotides read TGTGCCAGCAGCTCCGGACAGGGTTTAGACACTGAAGCTTTCTTT. Its protein product is CASSSGQGLDTEAFF.

The chain is built from TRBV4-1 and TRBJ2-4; D not resolved. The germline CDR1 and CDR2 sequences are MGHRA and YSYEKL. The CDR3 has 15 residues. Between the trimmed V and J ends, which lost 0 bases and 4 bases, there was a span of 10 bases. Written as DNA, the CDR3 is TGCGCCAGCAGCCAAGATGAACAGATAAAAAACATTCAGTACTTC. This encodes CASSQDEQIKNIQYF.

This clonotype was seen a handful of times. V and J are TRBV19 and TRBJ2-2; perhaps TRBD1 as D (5 bases). The CDR3 runs 13 residues. V lost 7 bases, J lost 3 bases, and 9 bases lay in between. The V gene's germline CDR1 is LNHDA and CDR2 SQIVND (reference sequence). CDR3 protein: CASTQGDTGELFF. The CDR3 DNA sequence: TGTGCCAGTACCCAGGGTGACACCGGGGAGCTGTTTTTT.

V is TRBV2 and J is TRBJ2-7; the match to TRBD1 covers 7 bases. Trimming removed 8 bases from V and 3 bases from J; junction bases left unmatched: 7. Germline V gene lookup returns CDR1 SNHLY and CDR2 FYNNEI. The CDR3 length is 13 residues. CDR3 amino acids: CASVAQGFYEQYF. DNA for the CDR3: TGTGCCAGCGTTGCACAGGGGTTCTACGAGCAGTACTTC.

V usage is TRBV12-5 and J usage is TRBJ2-7, with D possibly being TRBD2 (7 bases). V lost 4 bases to trimming and J lost 2 bases, with 18 bases between them. The CDR3 has 16 amino acids. Germline CDR1 and CDR2: LGHNT and FRNRAP. The CDR3 coding sequence is TGTGCTAGTGGTTCGTCTCTTGGGGGGGCGGCCTACGAGCAGTACTTC. The encoded protein is CASGSSLGGAAYEQYF.

At least ten counts were recorded for this clonotype. The chain has TRBV12-3 or TRBV12-4 and TRBJ2-7; maybe TRBD2 (5 bases). Trimming pared 1 base from V and 4 bases from J, leaving 5 bases between. The CDR3 is made up of 12 amino acids. The CDR3 region is CASSLGEYEQYF. The CDR3, as DNA: TGTGCCAGCAGTTTAGGGGAGTACGAGCAGTACTTC.

This clonotype was counted only a few times. The chain combines TRBV6-2 or TRBV6-3 with TRBJ2-3; D not certain. The CDR3 spans 15 residues. V lost 2 bases and J 2 bases, leaving 11 bases between the germline ends. From germline, CDR1 is MNHEY and CDR2 SVGEGT. The CDR3 DNA is TGTGCCAGCAGTTACAGGCCAGAGTACACAGATACGCAGTATTTT. This translates into CASSYRPEYTDTQYF.